The source of this TCR beta chain is a study of T cells in Graves' hyperthyroidism and ophthalmopathy. TCR beta CDR3 sequences were amplified from RNA transcripts. The HTBI primer set was used in a first-round RT-PCR of the TCR CDR3. Via MiXCR, TCRdb re-called the multiplex PCR reads, giving one row per CDR3 protein. Among around 340,000 distinct CDR3 sequences listed, roughly 18% were seen once. The CDR3 is made up of 11 amino acids. Germline-derived CDR1 and CDR2 are SGHRS and YFSETQ. About this clonotype: A junction boundary mismatches the germline segment, possibly from a read error.

Sequenced material: blood. This clonotype originated in a woman between 40 and 55 years old with Graves' ophthalmopathy. This sequence joins TRBV5-1 and TRBJ2-7; D is undetermined. The CDR3 region is CAISLVGEQSF. The CDR3 DNA is TGCGCCATCAGCTTGGTCGGCGAGCAGTCCTTC.